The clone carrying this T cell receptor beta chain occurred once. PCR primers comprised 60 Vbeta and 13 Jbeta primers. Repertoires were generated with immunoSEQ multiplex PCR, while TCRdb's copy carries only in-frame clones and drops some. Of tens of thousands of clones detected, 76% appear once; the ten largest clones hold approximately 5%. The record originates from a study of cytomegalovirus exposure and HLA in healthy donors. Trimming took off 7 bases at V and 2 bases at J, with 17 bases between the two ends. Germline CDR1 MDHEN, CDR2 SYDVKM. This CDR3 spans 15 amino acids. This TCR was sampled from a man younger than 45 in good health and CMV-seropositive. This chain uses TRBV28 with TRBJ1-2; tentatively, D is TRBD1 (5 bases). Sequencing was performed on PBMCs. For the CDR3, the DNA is TGTGCCAGCATCCGCCGGGGGACCGCAAACTATGGCTACACCTTC. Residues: CASIRRGTANYGYTF.